This T cell receptor (beta chain) was sequenced during a study of glioma-infiltrating T cells after dendritic cell vaccination. Turning to the study itself: Patients had newly diagnosed or recurrent glioblastoma and received dendritic cell vaccines. Between about 2003 and 2013, patients got autologous tumor lysate-pulsed dendritic cell vaccines.

Time point reported: after dendritic cell vaccination, including at tumor progression/relapse. Germline V gene data show CDR1 as KGHSH and CDR2 as LQKENI. CDR3 length equals 14 residues. The germline V and J ends were trimmed by 3 bases and 4 bases, with 12 bases remaining between them. The immunoSEQ assay amplified TCRB CDR3 from up to about 2 ug DNA. Repertoires were generated with immunoSEQ multiplex PCR, while TCRdb's copy carries only in-frame clones and drops some. This repertoire shows 55,000 to 75,000 clones, roughly 80% found once; its top ten account for 15% to 19%. This sequence joins TRBV18 and TRBJ1-2, with D uncertain. The clonotype was recovered from a human donor with glioblastoma. The specimen comprised blood, sampled after dendritic cell vaccination. The CDR3 protein is CASSPRQSTYGYTF. For the CDR3, the DNA is TGTGCCAGCTCACCGAGGCAGTCCACCTATGGCTACACCTTC. Based on the CDR3 plus reference TRBV18 and TRBJ1-2, the full variable domain is NAGVMQNPRHLVRRRGQEARLRCSPMKGHSHVYWYRQLPEEGLKFMVYLQKENIIDESGMPKERFSAEFPKEGPSILRIQQVVRGDSAAYFCASSPRQSTYGYTFGSGTRLTVV.